This note documents a single T cell receptor beta chain sequence. The V and J ends lost 7 bases and 6 bases respectively, with 12 bases between them. Germline V gives CDR1 SQVTM, CDR2 ANQGSEA. This CDR3 spans 11 amino acids. This record belongs to a study of blood T cell repertoires in COVID-19. Sequenced by immunoSEQ multiplex PCR; TCRdb stores in-frame clones only, minus some. The sample yields about 240,000 clones, around nine tenths seen once. Sequencing was carried out using PBMCs or T cells enriched from blood (not recorded which). This receptor was obtained from a young woman who had recovered from COVID-19. The chain carries TRBV29-1 and TRBJ1-1; D is undetermined. The CDR3: CSGGSTAEAFF. CDR3 bases: TGCAGCGGTGGTAGCACGGCTGAAGCTTTCTTT. Based on the CDR3 plus reference TRBV29-1 and TRBJ1-1, the full variable domain is SAVISQKPSRDICQRGTSLTIQCQVDSQVTMMFWYRQQPGQSLTLIATANQGSEATYESGFVIDKFPISRPNLTFSTLTVSNMSPEDSSIYLCSGGSTAEAFFGQGTRLTVV.